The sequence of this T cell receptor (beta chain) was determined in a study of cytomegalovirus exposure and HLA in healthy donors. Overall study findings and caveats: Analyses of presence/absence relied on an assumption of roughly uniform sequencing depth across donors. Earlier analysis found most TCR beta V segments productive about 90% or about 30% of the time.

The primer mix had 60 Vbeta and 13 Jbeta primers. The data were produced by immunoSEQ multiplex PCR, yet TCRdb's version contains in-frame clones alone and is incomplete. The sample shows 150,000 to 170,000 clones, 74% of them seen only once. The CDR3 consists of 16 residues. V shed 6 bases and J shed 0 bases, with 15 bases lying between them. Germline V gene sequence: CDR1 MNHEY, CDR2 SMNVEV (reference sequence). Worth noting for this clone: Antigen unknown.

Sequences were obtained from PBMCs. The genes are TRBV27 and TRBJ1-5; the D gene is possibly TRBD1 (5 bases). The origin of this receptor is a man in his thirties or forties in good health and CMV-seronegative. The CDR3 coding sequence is TGTGCCAGCAGCCTTCTTGGGGGGGTTAGCAATCAGCCCCAGCATTTT. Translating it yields CASSLLGGVSNQPQHF.